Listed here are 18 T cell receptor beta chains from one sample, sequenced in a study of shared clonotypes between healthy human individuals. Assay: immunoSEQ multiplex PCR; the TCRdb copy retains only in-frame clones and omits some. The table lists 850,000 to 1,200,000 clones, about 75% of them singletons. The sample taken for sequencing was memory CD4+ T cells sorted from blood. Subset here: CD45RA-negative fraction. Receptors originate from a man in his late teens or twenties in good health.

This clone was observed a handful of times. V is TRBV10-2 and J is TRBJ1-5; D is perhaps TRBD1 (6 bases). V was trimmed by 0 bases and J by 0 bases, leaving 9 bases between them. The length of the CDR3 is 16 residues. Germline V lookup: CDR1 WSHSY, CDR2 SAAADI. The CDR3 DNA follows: TGCGCCAGCAGTGAGTCAATGACAGGTAGCAATCAGCCCCAGCATTTT. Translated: CASSESMTGSNQPQHF.

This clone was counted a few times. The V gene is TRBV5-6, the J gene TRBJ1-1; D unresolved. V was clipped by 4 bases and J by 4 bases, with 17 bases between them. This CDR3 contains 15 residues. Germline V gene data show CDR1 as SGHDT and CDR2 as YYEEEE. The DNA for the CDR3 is TGTGCCAGCAGCCTCACGTCCTCCGGAGGCACTGAAGCTTTCTTT. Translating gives CASSLTSSGGTEAFF.

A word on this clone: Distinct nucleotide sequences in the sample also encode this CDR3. The CDR3: CASSRGNEQFF. The CDR3 DNA reads TGTGCCAGCTCAAGGGGCAATGAGCAGTTCTTC. This chain links TRBV7-2 with TRBJ2-1; TRBD1 might be the D (5 bases). V lost 8 bases and J lost 6, with 8 bases in between. The CDR3 contains 11 residues. Germline CDR1 reads SGHTA; CDR2 reads FQGNSA.

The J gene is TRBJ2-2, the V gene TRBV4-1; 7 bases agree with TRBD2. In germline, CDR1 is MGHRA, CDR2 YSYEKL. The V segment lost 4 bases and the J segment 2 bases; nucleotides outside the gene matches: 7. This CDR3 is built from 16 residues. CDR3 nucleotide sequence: TGCGCCAGCAGCCCCCGGGGAGGGAGCAACACCGGGGAGCTGTTTTTT. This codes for CASSPRGGSNTGELFF.

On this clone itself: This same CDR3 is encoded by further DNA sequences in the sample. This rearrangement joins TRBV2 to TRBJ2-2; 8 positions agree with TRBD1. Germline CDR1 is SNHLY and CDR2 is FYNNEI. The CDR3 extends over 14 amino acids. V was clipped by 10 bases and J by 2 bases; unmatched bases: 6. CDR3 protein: CATRTGGNTGELFF. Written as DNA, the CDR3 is TGTGCCACTCGAACAGGGGGAAACACCGGGGAGCTGTTTTTT.

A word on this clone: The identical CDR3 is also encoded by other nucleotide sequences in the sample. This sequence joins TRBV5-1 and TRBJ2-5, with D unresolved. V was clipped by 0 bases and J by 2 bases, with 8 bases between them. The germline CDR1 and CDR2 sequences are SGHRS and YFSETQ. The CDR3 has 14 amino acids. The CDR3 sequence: CASSLGGPQETQYF. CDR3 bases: TGCGCCAGCAGCTTGGGGGGTCCTCAAGAGACCCAGTACTTC.

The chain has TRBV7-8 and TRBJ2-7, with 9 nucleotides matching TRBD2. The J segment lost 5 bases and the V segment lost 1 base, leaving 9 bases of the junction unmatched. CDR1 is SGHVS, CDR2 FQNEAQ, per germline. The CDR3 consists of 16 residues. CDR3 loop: CASSLVSSGSFDEQYF. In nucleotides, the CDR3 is TGTGCCAGCAGCTTAGTGAGTAGCGGGAGTTTTGACGAGCAGTACTTC.

The CDR3: CASSAGINNSPLHF. CDR3 sequence (DNA): TGTGCCAGCAGTGCCGGAATCAATAATTCACCCCTCCACTTT. The chain has TRBV6-1 and TRBJ1-6; D call uncertain. The CDR3 is 14 residues long. Germline V CDR1 and CDR2: MNHNS, SASEGT. V was shortened by 4 bases and J by 5 bases, with 9 bases between the two germline ends.

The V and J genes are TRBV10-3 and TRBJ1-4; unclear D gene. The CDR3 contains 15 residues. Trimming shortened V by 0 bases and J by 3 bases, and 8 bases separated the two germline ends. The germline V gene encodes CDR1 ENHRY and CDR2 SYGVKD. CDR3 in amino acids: CAISESGSANEKLFF. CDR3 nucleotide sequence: TGTGCCATCAGTGAGTCAGGGTCGGCTAATGAAAAACTGTTTTTT.

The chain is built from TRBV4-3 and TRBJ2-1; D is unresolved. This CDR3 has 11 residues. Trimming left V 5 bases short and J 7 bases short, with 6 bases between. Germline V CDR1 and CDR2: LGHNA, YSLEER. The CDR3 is CASSAMNEQFF. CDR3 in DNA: TGCGCCAGCAGCGCCATGAATGAGCAGTTCTTC.

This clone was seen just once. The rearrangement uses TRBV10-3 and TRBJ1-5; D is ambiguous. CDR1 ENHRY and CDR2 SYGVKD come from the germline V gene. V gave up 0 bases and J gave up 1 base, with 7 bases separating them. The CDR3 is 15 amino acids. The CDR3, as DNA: TGTGCCATCAGTGAGTCGGAACCAAGCAATCAGCCCCAGCATTTT. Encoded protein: CAISESEPSNQPQHF.

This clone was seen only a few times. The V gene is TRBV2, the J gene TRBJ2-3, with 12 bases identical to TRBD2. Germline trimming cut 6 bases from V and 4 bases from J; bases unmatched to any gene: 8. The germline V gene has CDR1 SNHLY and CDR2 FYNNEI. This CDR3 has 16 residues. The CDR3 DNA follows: TGTGCCAGCAGGACCCTACTAGCGGGAGGACCAGATACGCAGTATTTT. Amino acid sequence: CASRTLLAGGPDTQYF.

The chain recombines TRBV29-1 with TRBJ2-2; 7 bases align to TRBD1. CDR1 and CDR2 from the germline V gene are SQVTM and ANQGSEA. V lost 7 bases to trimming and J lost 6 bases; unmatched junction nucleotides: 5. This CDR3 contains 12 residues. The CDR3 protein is CSAHRGAGELFF. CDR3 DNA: TGCAGCGCCCACAGGGGCGCCGGGGAGCTGTTTTTT.

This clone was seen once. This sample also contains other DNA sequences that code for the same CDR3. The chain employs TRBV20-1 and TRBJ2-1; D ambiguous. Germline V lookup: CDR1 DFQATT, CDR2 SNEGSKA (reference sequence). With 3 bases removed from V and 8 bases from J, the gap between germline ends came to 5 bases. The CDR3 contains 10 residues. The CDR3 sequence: CSARNDEQFF. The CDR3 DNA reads TGCAGTGCTAGGAACGATGAGCAGTTCTTC.

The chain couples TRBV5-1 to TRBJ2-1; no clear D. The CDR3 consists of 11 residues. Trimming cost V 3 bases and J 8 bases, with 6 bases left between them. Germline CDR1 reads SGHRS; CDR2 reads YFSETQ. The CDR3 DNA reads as TGCGCCAGCAGCTCTGATCATGAGCAGTTCTTC. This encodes CASSSDHEQFF.

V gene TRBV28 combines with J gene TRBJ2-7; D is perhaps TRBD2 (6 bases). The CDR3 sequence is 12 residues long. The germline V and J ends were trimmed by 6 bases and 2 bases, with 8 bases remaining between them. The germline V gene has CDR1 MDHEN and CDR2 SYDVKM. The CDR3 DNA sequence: TGTGCCAGCAGGGACTACACCTACGAGCAGTACTTC. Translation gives CASRDYTYEQYF. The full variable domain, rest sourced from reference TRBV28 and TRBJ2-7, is DVKVTQSSRYLVKRTGEKVFLECVQDMDHENMFWYRQDPGLGLRLIYFSYDVKMKEKGDIPEGYSVSREKKERFSLILESASTNQTSMYLCASRDYTYEQYFGPGTRLTVT.

The CDR3 spells CASNRDRPTDTQYF. The CDR3 DNA is TGTGCCAGCAACCGGGACAGACCCACAGATACGCAGTATTTT. The chain is built from TRBV6-1 and TRBJ2-3; 7 bases match TRBD1. Per germline, CDR1 MNHNS and CDR2 SASEGT. This CDR3 is built from 14 residues. V lost 7 bases and J lost 2; bases outside the gene matches: 6.

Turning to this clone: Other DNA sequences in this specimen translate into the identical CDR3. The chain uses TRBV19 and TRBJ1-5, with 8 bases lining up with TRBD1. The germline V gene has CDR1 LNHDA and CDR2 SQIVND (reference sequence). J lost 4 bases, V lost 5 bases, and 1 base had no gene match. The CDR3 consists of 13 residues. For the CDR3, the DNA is TGTGCCAGTAGTTGGGACAGGAATCAGCCCCAGCATTTT. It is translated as CASSWDRNQPQHF.